Here is one T cell receptor (beta chain) with its context. Its antigen is unidentified. The data stem from a study of CD8+CD57+ T cells in acquired aplastic anemia. Study in general: Sorted CD4+ and CD8+ cells yielded about 3 ug of DNA on average. General study points: Patient and control CD8+ Simpson's diversity was not significantly different.

Genomic DNA served as template for TCR beta VDJ and CDR3 profiling. TCRdb re-called the reads with MiXCR, one entry per CDR3 protein. Of 120,000 or so distinct CDR3 sequences listed, approximately 36% are singletons. Sequencing was done on patients that had shown CD8+CD57+ cell expansion by flow cytometry. Each of the patients presented with severe acquired aplastic anemia. Patients were therapy-naive when their blood was sampled. CDR1 and CDR2 (germline): SEHNR, FQNEAQ (reference sequence). Trimming left V 1 base short and J 5 bases short, with 8 bases between. The CDR3 runs to 13 residues. V and J are TRBV7-9 and TRBJ1-2; maybe TRBD1 (6 bases). The receptor was derived from a human donor with aplastic anemia. Sequenced sample: sorted CD4+, CD8+, or CD8+CD57+ T cells (not recorded which) from PBMCs. The CDR3 DNA reads as TGTGCCAGCAGCTTAGAACAGGGATATGGCTACACCTTC. Translating gives CASSLEQGYGYTF.